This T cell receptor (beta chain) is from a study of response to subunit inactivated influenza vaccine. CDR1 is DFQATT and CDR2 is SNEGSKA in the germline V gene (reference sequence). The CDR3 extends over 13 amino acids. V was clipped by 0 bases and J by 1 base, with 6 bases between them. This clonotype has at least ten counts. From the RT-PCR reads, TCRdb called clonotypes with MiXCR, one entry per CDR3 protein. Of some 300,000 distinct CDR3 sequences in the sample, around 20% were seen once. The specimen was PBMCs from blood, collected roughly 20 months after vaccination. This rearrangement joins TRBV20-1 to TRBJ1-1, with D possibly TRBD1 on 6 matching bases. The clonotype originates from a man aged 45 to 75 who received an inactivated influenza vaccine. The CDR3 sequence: CSARDRGNTEAFF. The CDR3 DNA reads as TGCAGTGCTAGAGACAGGGGGAACACTGAAGCTTTCTTT.